Listed below are T cell receptor beta chains from one sample, sequenced in a study of brain T cells in children with intractable seizures. Measured with immunoSEQ multiplex PCR; TCRdb has only the in-frame clones, and not every one. The sample gives around 340,000 clones, over 90% of which show up once; roughly 6% is in the top ten. The sequencing here drew on peripheral blood, taken less than 6 months after surgery. The receptor source for this set is a boy in the first two years of life with tuberous sclerosis and intractable seizures. Each CDR3 is given with its conserved first and last residue. D genes are given only for firm matches. A row's size may be missing; if present it is once, few, many or a size class.

clone size	V gene	D gene	J gene	CDR3 DNA	CDR3 protein
-	TRBV14	TRBD2	TRBJ2-4	TGTGCCAGCAGCCAAACGGGAGGGGTCGGAAACATTCAGTACTTC	CASSQTGGVGNIQYF
-	TRBV7-6	TRBD2	TRBJ2-3	TGTGCCAGCAGCTTAGCAACTAGCGGGGGGGCAGATACGCAGTATTTT	CASSLATSGGADTQYF
-	TRBV4-1	-	TRBJ1-2	TGCGCCAGCAGCCAAGAGGGGGACACCGACGGCTACACCTTC	CASSQEGDTDGYTF
-	TRBV10-2	TRBD2	TRBJ2-5	TGCGCCAGCACTAACGGGGGGGAGACCCAGTACTTC	CASTNGGETQYF
-	TRBV28	-	TRBJ1-6	TGTGCCAGCAGTTTAAAGTTTAGCTCCTATAATTCACCCCTCCACTTT	CASSLKFSSYNSPLHF
few	TRBV7-3	-	TRBJ2-1	TGTGCCAGCAGCTTAACCCGGGGGTGGGGTGAGCAGTTCTTC	CASSLTRGWGEQFF
-	TRBV28	-	TRBJ1-1	TGTGCCACCTCCGACCAGAGAGCGAAAGCTTTCTTT	CATSDQRAKAFF
once	TRBV7-9	-	TRBJ2-1	TGTGCCAGCAGTCAGGGCCCCGGGATCTCCTACAATGAGCAGTTCTTC	CASSQGPGISYNEQFF
-	TRBV13	TRBD2	TRBJ2-1	TGTGCCAGCAGCTCAGGGACTAGCGGGGATGGGTTCTTC	CASSSGTSGDGFF
-	TRBV6-5	-	TRBJ2-1	TGTGCCAGCAGTTACAAGGGGACGCAGTTCTTC	CASSYKGTQFF
-	TRBV6-6	TRBD1	TRBJ2-7	TGTGCCAGCAGTCGAACGGGACAGGGGCTCTCCGGCTACGAGCAGTACTTC	CASSRTGQGLSGYEQYF
-	TRBV30	-	TRBJ2-1	TGTGCCTGGTCCTCCGGGACTCTGGGTAACGATGAGCAGTTCTTC	CAWSSGTLGNDEQFF
-	TRBV27	-	TRBJ1-2	TGTGCCAGCGGCCGACAGTCCTCGTACTATGGCTACACCTTC	CASGRQSSYYGYTF
few	TRBV6-5	-	TRBJ2-1	TGTGCCAGCCTCGATAACTACAATGAGCAGTTCTTC	CASLDNYNEQFF
once	TRBV7-9	TRBD2	TRBJ2-1	TGTGCCAGCAGCTTTTGGACCGGGACTAGCGGGGCTAATGAGCAGTTCTTC	CASSFWTGTSGANEQFF
-	TRBV25-1	TRBD1	TRBJ1-1	TGTGCCAGCAGTGTCAGGGGGTGGACTGAAGCTTTCTTT	CASSVRGWTEAFF
-	TRBV7-3	TRBD2	TRBJ2-2	TGTGCCAGCAGCTTAAAAGGAGGTCTAGCGGGGGCGAACACCGGGGAGCTGTTTTTT	CASSLKGGLAGANTGELFF
-	TRBV19	TRBD2	TRBJ2-1	TGTGCCAGTAGGACCCCCCTCGCGGGAGGTCTGTATGAGCAGTTCTTC	CASRTPLAGGLYEQFF
-	TRBV30	-	TRBJ1-2	TGTGCCTGGAGTCGGTCATTCTATGGCTACACCTTC	CAWSRSFYGYTF
-	TRBV19	TRBD2	TRBJ2-1	TGTGCCAGTAGTGCGGGGGGGTCCTACAATGAGCAGTTCTTC	CASSAGGSYNEQFF
-	TRBV5-6	-	TRBJ1-2	TGTGCCAGCAGCTTGGTTAGTCCTAACTATGGCTACACCTTC	CASSLVSPNYGYTF
-	TRBV9	TRBD2	TRBJ2-6	TGTGCCAGCAGCCGCCTCGAGCGGGGGGTTGTGGTTGGGGCCAACGTCCTGACTTTC	CASSRLERGVVVGANVLTF
-	TRBV28	-	TRBJ2-7	TGTGCCAGCAGTTTGGGGGTCTACGAGCAGTACTTC	CASSLGVYEQYF
-	TRBV19	TRBD1	TRBJ1-5	TGTGCCAGTAGTCAATTGAGAATCGGGACAGGGGGCTCTCAGCCCCAGCATTTT	CASSQLRIGTGGSQPQHF
-	TRBV29-1	-	TRBJ2-1	TGCAGCGTTGACAACAATGAGCAGTTCTTC	CSVDNNEQFF
-	TRBV7-3	-	TRBJ2-1	TGTGCCAGCAGCTTAGTACAGAGATCTAATGAGCAGTTCTTC	CASSLVQRSNEQFF
-	TRBV19	-	TRBJ1-5	TGTGCCAGTAGGCAGGGGATTGGGCCCCAGCATTTT	CASRQGIGPQHF
-	TRBV27	-	TRBJ2-6	TGTGCCAGCAGTTTTTCCCGACAGCACTCTGGGGCCAACGTCCTGACTTTC	CASSFSRQHSGANVLTF
-	TRBV6-5	TRBD2	TRBJ2-5	TGTGCCAGCAGTTCCCCCACTAGCGGGAGGGAGACCCAGTACTTC	CASSSPTSGRETQYF
-	TRBV6-6	-	TRBJ1-2	TGTGCCAGCAGTTACGACAGTAACTATGGCTACACCTTC	CASSYDSNYGYTF
-	TRBV7-9	TRBD1	TRBJ2-7	TGTGCCAGCAGCCGGAAGGGGGCGGTTCCTCTCGAGCAGTACTTC	CASSRKGAVPLEQYF
-	TRBV4-1	-	TRBJ1-1	TGCGCCAGCAGCCAAGGACAGCTTAACACTGAAGCTTTCTTT	CASSQGQLNTEAFF
-	TRBV29-1	TRBD1	TRBJ1-2	TGCAGCGCCTTGACAGGGGAAGGCTACACCTTC	CSALTGEGYTF
-	TRBV7-9	-	TRBJ2-7	TGTGCCAGCAGCTTGGGGCAGGGAGTTCGCGAGCAGTACTTC	CASSLGQGVREQYF
-	TRBV2	-	TRBJ1-1	TGTGCCAGCACTCGGGAAAACACTGAAGCTTTCTTT	CASTRENTEAFF
-	TRBV24-1	TRBD2	TRBJ2-7	TGTGCCACCAATCGGGGGACTAGCGGGAGTCCTCGATCCGACGAGCAGTACTTC	CATNRGTSGSPRSDEQYF
few	TRBV9	TRBD2	TRBJ2-5	TGTGCCAGCAGCGTTGCTCCGGGACTAGGGCAAGAGACCCAGTACTTC	CASSVAPGLGQETQYF
once	TRBV5-1	-	TRBJ1-2	TGCGCCAGCAGCTTGATGACTCATAACTATGGCTACACCTTC	CASSLMTHNYGYTF
-	TRBV7-9	TRBD1	TRBJ2-7	TGTGCCAGCAGCTCACTGGGGACAGGGGGCTACGAGCAGTACTTC	CASSSLGTGGYEQYF
-	TRBV19	-	TRBJ1-1	TGTGCCAGTAGTCTAGTCCTGGGCGCTGAAGCTTTCTTT	CASSLVLGAEAFF
-	TRBV19	-	TRBJ2-1	TGTGCCAGTACCGATGGGCCAGGGAATTGGTACAATGAGCAGTTCTTC	CASTDGPGNWYNEQFF
-	TRBV7-6	-	TRBJ1-6	TGTGCCAGCAGCTTATCAGTGGGACGCTCTAATTCACCCCTCCACTTT	CASSLSVGRSNSPLHF
few	TRBV5-8	-	TRBJ1-1	TGTGCCAGCAGCTACGCGACGGTGAACACTGAAGCTTTCTTT	CASSYATVNTEAFF
-	TRBV21-1	-	TRBJ2-5	TGTGCCAGCAGCAAAGGGCAGGGAAAGAGGGTAGATGAGACCCAGTACTTC	CASSKGQGKRVDETQYF
-	TRBV2	TRBD2	TRBJ2-3	TGTGCCAGCAGTGGTCTTGCGGGAGGGGTAGATACGCAGTATTTT	CASSGLAGGVDTQYF
-	TRBV3-1/TRBV3-2	TRBD1	TRBJ2-7	TGTGCCAGCAGCCGCCTCCGTCAGGGGGCAAGAACCTACGAGCAGTACTTC	CASSRLRQGARTYEQYF
-	TRBV30	TRBD2	TRBJ2-5	TGTGCCTGGGACGGGGGGGCCCTGGCCCAGTACTTC	CAWDGGALAQYF
-	TRBV30	-	TRBJ2-5	TGTGCCTGGAGGGGCCCCGGCCGTCAAGAGACCCAGTACTTC	CAWRGPGRQETQYF
-	TRBV6-5	-	TRBJ2-7	TGTGCCAGCAGTTCTGGGGGATACGACGAGCAGTACTTC	CASSSGGYDEQYF
-	TRBV5-1	-	TRBJ2-7	TGCGCCAGCAGCCCCCCGTATGGGGCCCTGAACTACGAGCAGTACTTC	CASSPPYGALNYEQYF
-	TRBV6-5	TRBD1	TRBJ1-1	TGTGCCAGCACCCCGGACAGGGGTCAGGAAGCTTTCTTT	CASTPDRGQEAFF
few	TRBV12-5	-	TRBJ1-5	TGTGCTAGTGGTTCTACAGGGAGGGATCAGCCCCAGCATTTT	CASGSTGRDQPQHF
-	TRBV24-1	-	TRBJ2-1	TGTGCCACCAGTGTAGTGAGCCACAATGAGCAGTTCTTC	CATSVVSHNEQFF
-	TRBV6-5	-	TRBJ1-6	TGTGCCAGCAGTTACTTCAAGAGAAATAATTCACCCCTCCACTTT	CASSYFKRNNSPLHF
-	TRBV23-1	TRBD1	TRBJ1-2	TGCGCCAGGACACAGGTCACAGGGGCCTCTACTAACTATGGCTACACCTTC	CARTQVTGASTNYGYTF
-	TRBV7-7	-	TRBJ2-5	TGTGCTAGCAGCTTAGGTGCTCGGTACCAAGAGACCCAGTACTTC	CASSLGARYQETQYF